The rows below give T cell receptor beta chains drawn from one sample of a study of T-cell memory formation after mild COVID-19. TCRdb re-called the 5' RACE reads through MiXCR, storing one row per CDR3 protein. This repertoire shows under 150,000 distinct CDR3 sequences, 22% found once; its top ten account for about 38%. Sequences were obtained from PBMCs or a T cell subset sorted from them (not recorded which). The receptors shown here come from a young man who had mild COVID-19 (a few samples of this study predate the infection). Cell type and time point are not known. The CDR3 runs from the conserved cysteine through the conserved F or W. The D gene is left open where the match is weak. Clone size is shown for a subset of rows, as once, few, many or a class of expanded clone.

v_gene: TRBV6-5
abundance: -
j_gene: TRBJ1-6
d_gene: -
CDR3nt: TGTGCCAGCAGTTACTCGAAGAGCGCTACCCGGGGTTCACCCCTCCACTTT
CDR3aa: CASSYSKSATRGSPLHF

v_gene: TRBV12-3/TRBV12-4
abundance: -
j_gene: TRBJ1-1
d_gene: -
CDR3nt: TGTGCCAGCAGCCTCGGGACCCAAGAGGCTTTCTTT
CDR3aa: CASSLGTQEAFF

v_gene: TRBV5-5
abundance: -
j_gene: TRBJ1-1
d_gene: TRBD1
CDR3nt: TGTGCCAGCAGCTGGACAGGGTTGAACACTGAAGCTTTCTTT
CDR3aa: CASSWTGLNTEAFF

v_gene: TRBV7-8
abundance: few
j_gene: TRBJ1-3
d_gene: -
CDR3nt: TGTGCCAGCAGCTCTCGGGGACTCGGAAACACCATATATTTT
CDR3aa: CASSSRGLGNTIYF

v_gene: TRBV7-6
abundance: -
j_gene: TRBJ1-3
d_gene: -
CDR3nt: TGTGCCAGCAGCGAGCGTGTACTCTCTGGAAACACCATATATTTT
CDR3aa: CASSERVLSGNTIYF

v_gene: TRBV3-1
abundance: -
j_gene: TRBJ1-1
d_gene: -
CDR3nt: TGTGCCAGCAGAGGGGTAAGTTTCAACACTGAAGCTTTCTTT
CDR3aa: CASRGVSFNTEAFF

v_gene: TRBV9
abundance: -
j_gene: TRBJ1-6
d_gene: -
CDR3nt: TGTGCCAGCAGCGTAGACCGGTCACCCCTCCACTTT
CDR3aa: CASSVDRSPLHF

v_gene: TRBV13
abundance: -
j_gene: TRBJ2-2
d_gene: -
CDR3nt: TGTGCCAGCGCAGGGGAACCGAACACCGGGGAGCTGTTTTTT
CDR3aa: CASAGEPNTGELFF

v_gene: TRBV11-2
abundance: few
j_gene: TRBJ1-5
d_gene: -
CDR3nt: TGTGCCAGCAGCAAGGACCGACTCCCGGGGTACGGGGGCAATCAGCCCCAGCATTTT
CDR3aa: CASSKDRLPGYGGNQPQHF

v_gene: TRBV20-1
abundance: -
j_gene: TRBJ1-1
d_gene: -
CDR3nt: TGCAGTGCTAGAGCGGTTCTCGACGGCACTGAAGCTTTCTTT
CDR3aa: CSARAVLDGTEAFF

v_gene: TRBV20-1
abundance: few
j_gene: TRBJ2-2
d_gene: -
CDR3nt: TGCAGTGCTAGAGATTCGCCAGGATCCACCGGGGAGCTGTTTTTT
CDR3aa: CSARDSPGSTGELFF

v_gene: TRBV7-3
abundance: -
j_gene: TRBJ2-1
d_gene: -
CDR3nt: TGTGCCAGCAGCTACCTATCTGGGAATGAGCAGTTCTTC
CDR3aa: CASSYLSGNEQFF

v_gene: TRBV4-3
abundance: few
j_gene: TRBJ2-1
d_gene: -
CDR3nt: TGCGCCAGCAGCCAGGATACAGGCGCCCGGGAGCAGTTCTTC
CDR3aa: CASSQDTGAREQFF

v_gene: TRBV4-2
abundance: -
j_gene: TRBJ2-7
d_gene: -
CDR3nt: TGTGCCAGCAGCCAAGGCGGGAAGCAGTACTTC
CDR3aa: CASSQGGKQYF

v_gene: TRBV6-2/TRBV6-3
abundance: few
j_gene: TRBJ2-7
d_gene: -
CDR3nt: TGTGCCAGCAGGGAGTTCTACGAGCAGTACTTC
CDR3aa: CASREFYEQYF

v_gene: TRBV20-1
abundance: -
j_gene: TRBJ2-7
d_gene: -
CDR3nt: TGCAGTGCTAGTACCGGAGACGAGTACGAGCAGTACTTC
CDR3aa: CSASTGDEYEQYF

v_gene: TRBV6-5
abundance: -
j_gene: TRBJ2-5
d_gene: TRBD2
CDR3nt: TGTGCCAGCAGTTACTCGACTAGCGGGGGAGAGACCCAGTACTTC
CDR3aa: CASSYSTSGGETQYF

v_gene: TRBV11-2
abundance: -
j_gene: TRBJ1-2
d_gene: -
CDR3nt: TGTGCCAGCAGCTTAAACGACGTAGGGGGCTACACCTTC
CDR3aa: CASSLNDVGGYTF

v_gene: TRBV6-2/TRBV6-3
abundance: -
j_gene: TRBJ1-1
d_gene: -
CDR3nt: TGTGCCAGTTGGGACACAGACGGGACTGAAGCTTTCTTT
CDR3aa: CASWDTDGTEAFF

v_gene: TRBV6-5
abundance: -
j_gene: TRBJ2-7
d_gene: -
CDR3nt: TGTGCCAGCAGCCCATTTGGACAAACCTACGAGCAGTACTTC
CDR3aa: CASSPFGQTYEQYF

v_gene: TRBV7-3
abundance: many
j_gene: TRBJ2-7
d_gene: -
CDR3nt: TGTGCCAGCAGCTTATACAGGAACTACGAGCAGTACTTC
CDR3aa: CASSLYRNYEQYF

v_gene: TRBV7-9
abundance: -
j_gene: TRBJ2-7
d_gene: -
CDR3nt: TGTGCCAGCAGCCCTAAGGGGGACGAGCAGTACTTC
CDR3aa: CASSPKGDEQYF

v_gene: TRBV2
abundance: -
j_gene: TRBJ1-1
d_gene: -
CDR3nt: TGTGCCAGCAGTGAAATTTCAACAATTGAAGCTTTCTTT
CDR3aa: CASSEISTIEAFF

v_gene: TRBV4-1
abundance: few
j_gene: TRBJ2-3
d_gene: -
CDR3nt: TGCGCCAGCAAGAGAGAAAAGGGTCTGGCCCCGGGCACAGATACGCAGTATTTT
CDR3aa: CASKREKGLAPGTDTQYF

v_gene: TRBV7-6
abundance: -
j_gene: TRBJ2-5
d_gene: -
CDR3nt: TGTGCCAGCAGCTTAGGGCATTCTCAGACCCAGTACTTC
CDR3aa: CASSLGHSQTQYF

v_gene: TRBV7-9
abundance: -
j_gene: TRBJ2-3
d_gene: -
CDR3nt: TGTGCCAGCAGCTTAGTAGGGGATACGCAGTATTTT
CDR3aa: CASSLVGDTQYF

v_gene: TRBV2
abundance: few
j_gene: TRBJ2-5
d_gene: -
CDR3nt: TGTGCCAGCAGTTTCCCGGCCCCCGAGACCCAGTACTTC
CDR3aa: CASSFPAPETQYF

v_gene: TRBV5-4
abundance: few
j_gene: TRBJ2-2
d_gene: TRBD1
CDR3nt: TGTGCCAGCAGTTCACAAGACAGGGGATACACCGGGGAGCTGTTTTTT
CDR3aa: CASSSQDRGYTGELFF

v_gene: TRBV6-6
abundance: -
j_gene: TRBJ2-1
d_gene: -
CDR3nt: TGTGCCAGCGGAGTAGGCAATGAGCAGTTCTTC
CDR3aa: CASGVGNEQFF

v_gene: TRBV27
abundance: -
j_gene: TRBJ2-6
d_gene: -
CDR3nt: TGTGCCAGCACCTACTCTGGGGCCAACGTCCTGACTTTC
CDR3aa: CASTYSGANVLTF

v_gene: TRBV4-3
abundance: few
j_gene: TRBJ2-1
d_gene: TRBD2
CDR3nt: TGCGCCAGCAGCCAAGATATAGCGGGGGTGACTGAGCAGTTCTTC
CDR3aa: CASSQDIAGVTEQFF

v_gene: TRBV25-1
abundance: -
j_gene: TRBJ2-2
d_gene: -
CDR3nt: TGTGCCAGCAGTGATCCCAGTTACGCGAACACCGGGGAGCTGTTTTTT
CDR3aa: CASSDPSYANTGELFF

v_gene: TRBV10-2
abundance: -
j_gene: TRBJ2-5
d_gene: TRBD2
CDR3nt: TGCGCCAGCAGTGAGGCGGGACTAGCGGGGGTGGAGACCCAGTACTTC
CDR3aa: CASSEAGLAGVETQYF

v_gene: TRBV7-9
abundance: -
j_gene: TRBJ2-1
d_gene: -
CDR3nt: TGTGCCAGCAGCCCCACCTCCGGGGTGGGATACAATGAGCAGTTCTTC
CDR3aa: CASSPTSGVGYNEQFF